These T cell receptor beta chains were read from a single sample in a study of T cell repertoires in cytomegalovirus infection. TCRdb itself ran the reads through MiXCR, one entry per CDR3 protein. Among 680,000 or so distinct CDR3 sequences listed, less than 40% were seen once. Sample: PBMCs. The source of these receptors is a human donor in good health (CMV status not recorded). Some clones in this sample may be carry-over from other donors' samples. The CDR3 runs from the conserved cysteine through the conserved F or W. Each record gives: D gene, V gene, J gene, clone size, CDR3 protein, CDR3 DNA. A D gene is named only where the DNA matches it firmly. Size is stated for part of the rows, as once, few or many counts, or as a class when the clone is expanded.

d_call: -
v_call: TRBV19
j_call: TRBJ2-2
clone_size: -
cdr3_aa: CATNQGTGELFF
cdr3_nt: TGTGCCACGAACCAGGGAACCGGGGAGCTGTTTTTT

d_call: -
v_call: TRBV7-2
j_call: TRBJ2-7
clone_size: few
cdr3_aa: CASSLAPGSGSYEQYF
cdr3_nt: TGTGCCAGCAGCTTAGCGCCGGGTAGCGGCTCCTACGAGCAGTACTTC

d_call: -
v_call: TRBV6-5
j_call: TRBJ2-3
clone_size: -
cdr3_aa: CASSYSTGKADTQYF
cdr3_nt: TGTGCCAGCAGTTACTCAACAGGGAAGGCAGATACGCAGTATTTT

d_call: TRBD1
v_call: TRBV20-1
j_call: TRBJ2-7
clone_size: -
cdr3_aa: CSAQGGLTYEQYF
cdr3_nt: TGCAGTGCACAGGGGGGCCTTACCTACGAGCAGTACTTC

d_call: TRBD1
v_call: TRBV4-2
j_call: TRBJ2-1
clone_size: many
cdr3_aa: CASSQEETGGPHEQFF
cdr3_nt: TGTGCCAGCAGCCAAGAGGAGACAGGGGGACCGCATGAGCAGTTCTTC

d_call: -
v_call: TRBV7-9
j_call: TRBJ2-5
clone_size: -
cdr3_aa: CAVSDDAETHYF
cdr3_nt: TGTGCCGTATCTGACGATGCGGAGACCCATTACTTC

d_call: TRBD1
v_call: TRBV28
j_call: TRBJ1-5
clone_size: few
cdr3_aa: CASRYSQGAGIAVDQPQHF
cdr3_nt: TGTGCCAGCAGATACTCCCAGGGGGCTGGTATAGCAGTTGATCAGCCCCAGCATTTT

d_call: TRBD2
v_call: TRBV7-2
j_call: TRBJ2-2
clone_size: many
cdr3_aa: CASSLAPRTSGKNTGELFF
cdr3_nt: TGTGCCAGCAGCTTAGCCCCTCGGACTAGCGGGAAGAACACCGGGGAGCTGTTTTTT

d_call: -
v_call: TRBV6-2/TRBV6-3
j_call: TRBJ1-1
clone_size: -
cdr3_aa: CASSYLRGNLNTEAFF
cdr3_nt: TGTGCCAGCAGTTACTTGCGGGGGAACCTGAACACTGAAGCTTTCTTT

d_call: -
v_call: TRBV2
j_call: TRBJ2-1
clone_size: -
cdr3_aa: CASSEFPIAVGNEQFF
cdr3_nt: TGTGCCAGCAGTGAATTCCCTATAGCGGTGGGCAATGAGCAGTTCTTC

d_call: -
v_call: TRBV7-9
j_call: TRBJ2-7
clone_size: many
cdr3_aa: CASSLASTAVEQYF
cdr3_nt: TGTGCCAGCAGCTTAGCGAGTACGGCGGTCGAGCAGTACTTC

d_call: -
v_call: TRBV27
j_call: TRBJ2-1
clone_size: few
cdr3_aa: CASSLTGNPRNEQFF
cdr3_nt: TGTGCCAGCAGCCTAACCGGGAATCCCCGTAATGAGCAGTTCTTC

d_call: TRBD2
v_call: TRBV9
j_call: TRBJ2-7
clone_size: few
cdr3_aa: CASSLTGLANEQYF
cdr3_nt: TGTGCCAGCAGCCTGACGGGACTAGCGAACGAGCAGTACTTC

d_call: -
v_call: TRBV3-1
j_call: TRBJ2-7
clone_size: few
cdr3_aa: CASSQGEVGYEQYF
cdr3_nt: TGTGCCAGCAGCCAGGGCGAGGTGGGCTACGAGCAGTACTTC

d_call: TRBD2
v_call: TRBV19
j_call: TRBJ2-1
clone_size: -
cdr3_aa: CASSMIAGGAYNEQFF
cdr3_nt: TGTGCCAGTAGTATGATAGCGGGGGGCGCCTACAATGAGCAGTTCTTC

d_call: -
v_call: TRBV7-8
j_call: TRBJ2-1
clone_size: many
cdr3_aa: CASSLLAGGFNEQFF
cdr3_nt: TGTGCCAGCAGCTTATTGGCAGGGGGGTTCAATGAGCAGTTCTTC

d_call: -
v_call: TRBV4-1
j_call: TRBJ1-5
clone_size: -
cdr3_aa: CASSQEGTYQPQHF
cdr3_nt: TGCGCCAGCAGCCAAGAAGGCACCTATCAGCCCCAGCATTTT

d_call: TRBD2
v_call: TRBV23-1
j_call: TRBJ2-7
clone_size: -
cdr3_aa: CASSLKGLRRGALGEQYF
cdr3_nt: TGCGCCAGCAGTCTAAAGGGTTTAAGGCGGGGGGCCTTAGGGGAGCAGTACTTC

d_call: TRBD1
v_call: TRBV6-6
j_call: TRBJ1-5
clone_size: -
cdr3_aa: CASSGTANQPQHF
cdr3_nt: TGTGCCAGCAGCGGGACAGCAAATCAGCCCCAGCATTTT

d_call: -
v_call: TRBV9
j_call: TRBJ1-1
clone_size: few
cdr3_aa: CASSVSQNTEAFF
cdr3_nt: TGTGCCAGCAGCGTATCACAAAACACTGAAGCTTTCTTT

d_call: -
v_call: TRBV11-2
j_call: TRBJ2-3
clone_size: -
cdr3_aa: CASSRTRLTDTQYF
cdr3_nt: TGTGCCAGCAGCCGTACTAGACTCACAGATACGCAGTATTTT

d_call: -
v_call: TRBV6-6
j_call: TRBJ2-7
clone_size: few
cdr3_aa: CASSGHRVLEQYF
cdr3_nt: TGTGCCAGCAGTGGCCACAGGGTCCTCGAGCAGTACTTC

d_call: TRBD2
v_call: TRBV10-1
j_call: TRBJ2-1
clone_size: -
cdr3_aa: CASHGTNFLRQFF
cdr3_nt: TGCGCCAGCCACGGGACTAACTTTTTGCGTCAGTTCTTC

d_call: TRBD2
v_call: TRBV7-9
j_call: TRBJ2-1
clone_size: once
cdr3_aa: CASSFPGGPISHEQFF
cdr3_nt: TGTGCCAGCAGCTTCCCGGGAGGGCCGATCAGCCATGAGCAGTTCTTC

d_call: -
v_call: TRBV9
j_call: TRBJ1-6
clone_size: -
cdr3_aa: CASSVVGGGNSPLHF
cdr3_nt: TGTGCCAGCAGCGTAGTGGGCGGGGGTAATTCACCCCTCCACTTT

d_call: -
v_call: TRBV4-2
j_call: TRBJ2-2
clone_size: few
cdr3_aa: CASSQETGNTGELFF
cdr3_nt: TGTGCCAGCAGCCAAGAGACAGGGAACACCGGGGAGCTGTTTTTT

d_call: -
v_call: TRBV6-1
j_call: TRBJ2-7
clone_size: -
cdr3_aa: CASSQMTETIYEQYF
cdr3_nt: TGTGCCAGCAGCCAAATGACAGAAACGATCTACGAGCAGTACTTC

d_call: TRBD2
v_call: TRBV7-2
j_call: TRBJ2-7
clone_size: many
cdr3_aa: CASSLVSTSGASGGYEQYF
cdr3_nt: TGTGCCAGCAGCTTAGTGTCCACCTCCGGGGCTAGCGGGGGGTACGAGCAGTACTTC

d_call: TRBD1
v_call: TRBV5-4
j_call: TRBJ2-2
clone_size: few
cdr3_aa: CASSSDRDGELFF
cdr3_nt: TGTGCCAGCAGCTCGGACAGGGACGGGGAGCTGTTTTTT

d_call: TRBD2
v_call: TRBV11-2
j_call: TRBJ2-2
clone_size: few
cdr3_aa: CASTWAGGPNTGELFF
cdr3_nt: TGTGCCAGCACTTGGGCGGGGGGCCCAAACACCGGGGAGCTGTTTTTT

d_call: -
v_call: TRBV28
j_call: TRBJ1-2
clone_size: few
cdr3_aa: CASSPSGVIYGYTF
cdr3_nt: TGTGCCAGCAGTCCCTCTGGGGTAATCTATGGCTACACCTTC

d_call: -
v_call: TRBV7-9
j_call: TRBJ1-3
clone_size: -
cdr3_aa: CASSFKGENTIYF
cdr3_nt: TGTGCCAGCAGCTTTAAAGGGGAGAACACCATATATTTT

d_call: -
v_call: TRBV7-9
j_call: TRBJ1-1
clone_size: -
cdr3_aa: CASSLDYMNTEAFF
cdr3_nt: TGTGCCAGCAGCTTGGATTACATGAACACTGAAGCTTTCTTT

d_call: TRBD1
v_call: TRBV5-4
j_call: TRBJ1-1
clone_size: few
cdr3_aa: CASSLRIFGGRGPTEAFF
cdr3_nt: TGTGCCAGCAGCTTGCGAATTTTCGGGGGCAGGGGGCCAACTGAAGCTTTCTTT

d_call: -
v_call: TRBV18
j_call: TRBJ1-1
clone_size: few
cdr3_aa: CASSPLNSVNTEAFF
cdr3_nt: TGTGCCAGCTCACCACTGAACAGTGTGAACACTGAAGCTTTCTTT

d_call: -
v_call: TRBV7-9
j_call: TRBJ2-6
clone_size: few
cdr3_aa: CASSPSPGHHSGANVLTF
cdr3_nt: TGTGCCAGCAGCCCAAGCCCGGGACACCACTCTGGGGCCAACGTCCTGACTTTC

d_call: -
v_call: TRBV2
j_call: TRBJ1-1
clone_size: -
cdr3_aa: CASMIGENTEAFF
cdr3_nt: TGTGCCAGCATGATCGGGGAGAACACTGAAGCTTTCTTT

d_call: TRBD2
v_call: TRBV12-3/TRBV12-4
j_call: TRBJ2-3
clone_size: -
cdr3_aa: CASGRTSGGLGGTDTQYF
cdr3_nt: TGTGCCAGCGGCCGGACTAGCGGGGGTCTCGGGGGCACAGATACGCAGTATTTT

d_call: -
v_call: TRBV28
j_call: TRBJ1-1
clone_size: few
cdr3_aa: CASSGSARRAEAFF
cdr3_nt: TGTGCCAGTTCGGGTTCAGCGCGAAGGGCTGAAGCTTTCTTT

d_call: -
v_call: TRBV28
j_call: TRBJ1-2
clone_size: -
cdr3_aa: CASITTGPRYGYTF
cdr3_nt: TGTGCCAGCATTACCACGGGACCGCGATATGGCTACACCTTC

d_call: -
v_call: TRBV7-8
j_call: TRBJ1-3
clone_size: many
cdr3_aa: CASSFDPRRGGNTIYF
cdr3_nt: TGTGCCAGCAGCTTTGACCCCCGGCGGGGTGGAAACACCATATATTTT

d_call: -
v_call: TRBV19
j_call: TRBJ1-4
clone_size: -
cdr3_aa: CASGRMLGEKLFF
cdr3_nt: TGTGCCAGTGGGAGGATGTTGGGTGAAAAACTGTTTTTT

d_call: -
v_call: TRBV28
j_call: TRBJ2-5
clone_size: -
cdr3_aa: CASSLYQRQETQYF
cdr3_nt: TGTGCCAGCAGTTTATATCAGAGACAAGAGACCCAGTACTTC

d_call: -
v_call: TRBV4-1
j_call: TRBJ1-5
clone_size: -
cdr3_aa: CASSQDSATHSNQPQHF
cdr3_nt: TGCGCCAGCAGCCAAGATTCTGCGACACATAGCAATCAGCCCCAGCATTTT

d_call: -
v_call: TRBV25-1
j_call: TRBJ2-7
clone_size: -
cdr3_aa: CASSVWLGKEQYF
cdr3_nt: TGTGCCAGCAGTGTCTGGCTAGGGAAAGAGCAGTACTTC

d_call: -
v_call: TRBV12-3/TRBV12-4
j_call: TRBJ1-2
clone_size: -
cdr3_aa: CASSLEEEGWPYGYTF
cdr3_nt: TGTGCCAGCAGTTTAGAGGAAGAGGGGTGGCCCTATGGCTACACCTTC

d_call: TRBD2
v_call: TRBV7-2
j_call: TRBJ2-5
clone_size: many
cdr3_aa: CASSLALLAGRQTQYF
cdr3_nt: TGTGCCAGCAGCTTAGCGTTACTAGCGGGAAGGCAGACCCAGTACTTC

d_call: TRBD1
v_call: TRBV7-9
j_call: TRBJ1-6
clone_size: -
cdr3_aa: CASSTGQANSPLHF
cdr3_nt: TGTGCCAGCAGCACGGGACAGGCAAATTCACCCCTCCACTTT

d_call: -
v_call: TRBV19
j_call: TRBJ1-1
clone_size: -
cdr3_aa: CATRGELRNTEAFF
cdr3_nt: TGTGCCACGCGGGGGGAGCTTCGGAACACTGAAGCTTTCTTT

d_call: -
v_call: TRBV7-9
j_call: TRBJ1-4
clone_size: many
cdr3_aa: CASSLDSGSSREKLFF
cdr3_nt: TGTGCCAGCAGCTTAGACTCGGGCAGCTCTAGGGAAAAACTGTTTTTT

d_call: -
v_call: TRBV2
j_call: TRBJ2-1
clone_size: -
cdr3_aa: CASSGFRARNEQFF
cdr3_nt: TGTGCCAGCAGCGGATTCAGGGCTAGGAATGAGCAGTTCTTC

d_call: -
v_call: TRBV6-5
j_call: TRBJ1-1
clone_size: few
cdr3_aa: CASSLNGAGVAFF
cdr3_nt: TGTGCCAGCAGTTTAAACGGGGCAGGGGTAGCTTTCTTT

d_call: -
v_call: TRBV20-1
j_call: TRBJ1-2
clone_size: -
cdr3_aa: CSAKHREFYGYTF
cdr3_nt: TGCAGTGCCAAGCACAGGGAATTCTATGGCTACACCTTC

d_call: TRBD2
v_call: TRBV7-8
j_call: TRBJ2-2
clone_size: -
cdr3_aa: CASSPQRGGTSEIGELFF
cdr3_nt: TGTGCCAGCAGCCCCCAGAGAGGGGGGACTAGCGAAATCGGGGAGCTGTTTTTT

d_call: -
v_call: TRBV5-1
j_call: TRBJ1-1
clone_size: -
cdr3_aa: CASSSTKTAIGTEAFF
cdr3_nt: TGCGCCAGCAGTTCAACGAAGACCGCTATAGGCACTGAAGCTTTCTTT